This TCR beta chain originates from a study of CD8 T cells in Susac syndrome. RNA was extracted with the RNeasy kit, and a quantity of roughly 0.5 to 1 ug was reverse transcribed using random hexamers. Across 54 Vbeta and 13 Jbeta, TCR beta CDR3 was amplified with immunoSEQ multiplex PCR. TCRdb reprocessed the immunoSEQ multiplex PCR reads via MiXCR and lists one record per CDR3 protein. This sample has 230,000 or so distinct CDR3 sequences; around 96% occur once, and the top ten carry 0.095%. The study sequenced TCR beta in blood CD8+ and CD4+ T cells. In contrast to the negatively isolated CD8+ and CD4+ T cells, TEMRA cells were FACS-enriched. The CDR3 is 18 residues long. Germline V gene lookup returns CDR1 SGHDN and CDR2 FVKESK. Trimming removed 3 bases at V and 3 bases at J, with 23 bases between.

The V and J genes are TRBV14 and TRBJ1-1, with D unclear. This clonotype originated in a human donor with multiple sclerosis. The sample consisted of CD4+ T cells from PBMCs. The CDR3 is CASSQELGRPGGDTEAFF. The CDR3 DNA reads TGTGCCAGCAGCCAGGAACTTGGACGGCCGGGAGGAGACACTGAAGCTTTCTTT.